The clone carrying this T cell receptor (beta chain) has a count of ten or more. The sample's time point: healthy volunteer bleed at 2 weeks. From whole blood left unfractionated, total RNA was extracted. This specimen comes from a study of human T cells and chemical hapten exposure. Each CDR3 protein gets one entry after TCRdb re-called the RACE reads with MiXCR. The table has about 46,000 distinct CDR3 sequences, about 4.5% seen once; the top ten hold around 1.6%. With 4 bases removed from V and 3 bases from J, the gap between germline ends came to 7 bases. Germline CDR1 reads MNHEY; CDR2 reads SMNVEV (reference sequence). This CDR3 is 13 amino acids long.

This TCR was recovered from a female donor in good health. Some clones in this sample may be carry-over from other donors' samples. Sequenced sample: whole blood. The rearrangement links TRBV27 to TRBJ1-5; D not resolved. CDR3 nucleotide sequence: TGTGCCAGCAGTTCAGTGTCCAATCAGCCCCAGCATTTT. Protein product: CASSSVSNQPQHF.